This is a list of T cell receptor beta chains from one sample in a study of CD4+ T cells in melanoma. Measured with immunoSEQ multiplex PCR; TCRdb has only the in-frame clones, and not every one. The data hold 12,000 to 15,000 clones, with approximately 72% observed a single time. The specimen sequenced was cells from a culture (not recorded whether cultured in vitro). These receptors were taken from a human donor with melanoma. CDR3s include the opening cysteine and the closing phenylalanine or tryptophan. Fields, in order: D gene, clone size, V gene, J gene, CDR3 DNA, CDR3 protein. D genes are given only for firm matches. For some rows the clone size is stated as once, few or many, or as a class when expanded; others skip it.

>NA|NA|TRBV4-2|TRBJ1-1
TGTGCCAGCAGCCAAGATCAGGGGCAGGCCAAGAGGAACACTGAAGCTTTCTTT
CASSQDQGQAKRNTEAFF
>TRBD1|few|TRBV5-4|TRBJ1-1
TGTGCCAGCAGTAATCACCGGGACAGGGATAACGAAGCTTTCTTT
CASSNHRDRDNEAFF
>NA|once|TRBV5-1|TRBJ1-6
TGCGCCAGCAGCAAGACTCAAAACCCAAATTCACCCCTCCACTTT
CASSKTQNPNSPLHF
>NA|NA|TRBV7-2|TRBJ2-1
TGTGCCAGCAGCCCTGGACGCCGCAATGAGCAGTTCTTC
CASSPGRRNEQFF
>TRBD2|NA|TRBV7-3|TRBJ2-1
TGTGCCAGCAGCTCCGGGTCTAGCGGGCCTTACAATGAGCAGTTCTTC
CASSSGSSGPYNEQFF
>TRBD1|few|TRBV18|TRBJ1-1
TGTGCCAGCTCCGAGGACAGGGGCACTGAAGCTTTCTTT
CASSEDRGTEAFF
>NA|few|TRBV5-4|TRBJ1-6
TGTGCCAGCAGCTTGGATGGGGGCTACTCACCCCTCCACTTT
CASSLDGGYSPLHF
>NA|NA|TRBV11-2|TRBJ1-5
TGTGCCAGCAGCCTTGATTGGGGGAAGGGTCAGCCCCAGCATTTT
CASSLDWGKGQPQHF
>NA|few|TRBV5-1|TRBJ2-1
TGCGCCAGCAGCCCCCGGGCTGGGAGCTCCTACAATGAGCAGTTCTTC
CASSPRAGSSYNEQFF
>NA|few|TRBV6-1|TRBJ1-2
TGTGCCAGCAGTGTGAGTGCCATCTATGGCTACACCTTC
CASSVSAIYGYTF
>NA|NA|TRBV19|TRBJ1-1
TGTGCCAGTAGGCCCGACAGGAGGAACACTGAAGCTTTCTTT
CASRPDRRNTEAFF
>NA|NA|TRBV6-1|TRBJ2-7
TGTGCCAGCAGTGAGCGACTCCGTACAGGGTTCTTACCCACCTACGAGCAGTACTTC
CASSERLRTGFLPTYEQYF
>TRBD1|NA|TRBV19|TRBJ1-2
TGTGCCAGTAGTATAGCCCTTCTCCGGGACAGGGGGCGTCGTCTAGGTAGTGGCTACACCTTC
CASSIALLRDRGRRLGSGYTF
>NA|NA|TRBV27|TRBJ1-6
TGTGCCAGCAGGGCGCTTCTTAGCTCCTATAATTCACCCCTCCACTTT
CASRALLSSYNSPLHF
>NA|NA|TRBV7-9|TRBJ1-4
TGTGCCAGCAGCTTAGGGGAAATCGGGACTAATGAAAAACTGTTTTTT
CASSLGEIGTNEKLFF
>TRBD1|NA|TRBV4-2|TRBJ1-1
TGTGCCAGCGTTCAGGGGGGCATGAACACTGAAGCTTTCTTT
CASVQGGMNTEAFF
>NA|NA|TRBV6-1|TRBJ2-1
TGTGCCAGCAGTGGTGGTTACAATGAGCAGTTCTTC
CASSGGYNEQFF
>NA|NA|TRBV12-5|TRBJ2-1
TGTGCTAGTGGCCGGGGCGGTCGGTACAATGAGCAGTTCTTC
CASGRGGRYNEQFF
>NA|once|TRBV11-2|TRBJ1-1
TGTGCCAGCAGCTCCCCTGTAGGGGGTCGTTTGAACACTGAAGCTTTCTTT
CASSSPVGGRLNTEAFF
>NA|NA|TRBV4-2|TRBJ1-1
TGTGCCAGCAGCTTCAGTATCGGCAACACTGAAGCTTTCTTT
CASSFSIGNTEAFF
>NA|NA|TRBV5-1|TRBJ1-1
TGCGCCAGCAGCGTGAAAACTACCCCCCCCGGCTTGACAGGCAACACTGAAGCTTTCTTT
CASSVKTTPPGLTGNTEAFF
>NA|few|TRBV30|TRBJ2-3
TGTGCCTGGAGCCACAGGGAGAGCACAGATACGCAGTATTTT
CAWSHRESTDTQYF
>NA|NA|TRBV25-1|TRBJ1-6
TGTGCCAGCAGTGAATTCCCGGGAAATTCACCCCTCCACTTT
CASSEFPGNSPLHF
>NA|NA|TRBV6-6|TRBJ2-1
TGTGCCAGCAGTTATCGAATAGGTCTCTCTAATGAGCAGTTCTTC
CASSYRIGLSNEQFF
>NA|NA|TRBV28|TRBJ1-4
TGTGCCAGCAGGGCACCAACAGGGAGTCATGAGGAAAAACTGTTTTTT
CASRAPTGSHEEKLFF
>NA|NA|TRBV6-1|TRBJ2-3
TGTGCCAGCTCTACAGAATTCACAGATACGCAGTATTTT
CASSTEFTDTQYF
>NA|NA|TRBV29-1|TRBJ2-3
TGCAGCGTTGAGGGAACGATGCCTCTGGGCACAGATACGCAGTATTTT
CSVEGTMPLGTDTQYF
>NA|NA|TRBV5-1|TRBJ1-1
TGCGCCAGCAGCCTCGACCGGGCTGGTGAAGCTTTCTTT
CASSLDRAGEAFF
>NA|NA|TRBV6-1|TRBJ2-5
TGTGCCAGCAGTGGGTACAGAGAGACCCAGTACTTC
CASSGYRETQYF
>NA|NA|TRBV4-2|TRBJ2-5
TGTGCCAGCAGCCGCATGGGGGGCCAAGAGACCCAGTACTTC
CASSRMGGQETQYF
>NA|NA|TRBV6-5|TRBJ1-1
TGTGCCAGCAGTTACGAGGCGGACACTGAAGCTTTCTTT
CASSYEADTEAFF
>NA|few|TRBV9|TRBJ1-2
TGTGCCAGCACGCACCTCCGGGGGGGAGGCTACACCTTC
CASTHLRGGGYTF
>NA|few|TRBV7-9|TRBJ1-1
TGTGCCAGCAGCTTAGCCGGCCGGTACACTGAAGCTTTCTTT
CASSLAGRYTEAFF
>NA|medium-sized|TRBV2|TRBJ1-1
TGTGCCAGCAGTGCGTGGCTGGGCACTGAAGCTTTCTTT
CASSAWLGTEAFF
>NA|medium-sized|TRBV5-1|TRBJ1-1
TGCGCCAGCAGCTTCGGTCGTCTTGGAGGTGAAGCTTTCTTT
CASSFGRLGGEAFF
>NA|NA|TRBV6-5|TRBJ2-6
TGTGCCAGCAGTTCAGGTTCTGGGGCCAACGTCCTGACTTTC
CASSSGSGANVLTF
>TRBD1|NA|TRBV2|TRBJ2-5
TGTGCCATGACCGGGACAGGAGAGACCCAGTACTTC
CAMTGTGETQYF
>NA|once|TRBV6-1|TRBJ2-3
TGTGCCAGCAGGGATTTAGCAGATACGCAGTATTTT
CASRDLADTQYF
>TRBD1|NA|TRBV5-1|TRBJ2-3
TGCGCCAGCAGCTTGGCCGGGCAGGGGGCGACAGATACGCAGTATTTT
CASSLAGQGATDTQYF
>TRBD1|NA|TRBV12-5|TRBJ2-3
TGTGCTAGTGGTTTGGTCCCCGACAGGGGGCGCACAGATACGCAGTATTTT
CASGLVPDRGRTDTQYF
>TRBD1|few|TRBV15|TRBJ2-2
TGTGCCACCAGCGGCGGACAGGGCGCGTTCACCGGGGAGCTGTTTTTT
CATSGGQGAFTGELFF
>TRBD2|NA|TRBV6-6|TRBJ2-1
TGTGCCAGCAGTAGGGATAGCGGGGGGCAACAGGAGCAGTTCTTC
CASSRDSGGQQEQFF
>NA|NA|TRBV6-1|TRBJ2-1
TGTGCCAGCAGTGAGCGAGTCACCTCCTACAATGAGCAGTTCTTC
CASSERVTSYNEQFF
>TRBD1|NA|TRBV29-1|TRBJ1-2
TGCAGCGTCGCACCTACAGGGGTTGACGGCTACACCTTC
CSVAPTGVDGYTF
>NA|medium-sized|TRBV2|TRBJ1-4
TGTGCCAGCAGAGGAGGATGGGCCTCTGGAAAACTGTTTTTT
CASRGGWASGKLFF
>TRBD1|few|TRBV6-6|TRBJ1-2
TGTGCCAGCAGTTTGGGACAGGGGCAAAACTATGGCTACACCTTC
CASSLGQGQNYGYTF
>NA|NA|TRBV6-6|TRBJ1-4
TGTGCCAGCAGGATGGACGGAGCAACTAATGAAAAACTGTTTTTT
CASRMDGATNEKLFF
>NA|NA|TRBV6-5|TRBJ1-2
TGTGCCAGCAGTCACCGGGACCTAATCGATGGCTACACCTTC
CASSHRDLIDGYTF
>NA|NA|TRBV6-5|TRBJ2-7
TGTGCCAGCAGCCCACAGGGCTACGAGCAGTACTTC
CASSPQGYEQYF
>NA|few|TRBV27|TRBJ1-6
TGTGCCATCGACCGCCACTGGGGTATGAATTCACCCCTCCACTTT
CAIDRHWGMNSPLHF
>NA|NA|TRBV27|TRBJ1-1
TGTGCCAGCAGTTTATACTCCAGATGGAACGCTGAAGCTTTCTTT
CASSLYSRWNAEAFF